Sequencing of this T cell receptor beta chain was carried out in a study of neoadjuvant nivolumab and ipilimumab in lung cancer. Notes on the study in general: Only two of four nivolumab-treated tumors gained richness and clonality by surgery. Only a single major-pathologic-response sample was available for clonality analysis.

V was clipped by 8 bases and J by 8 bases; unmatched bases: 11. This CDR3 spans 14 amino acids. Germline CDR1 SGHRS, CDR2 YFSETQ. Of note for this clone: The antigen is undetermined.

TCRdb's table, derived via immunoSEQ multiplex PCR, lists solely in-frame clones and lacks some. The table has roughly 34,000 clones, roughly nine tenths seen once; the top ten hold 2% to 2.5%. This chain uses TRBV5-1 with TRBJ1-4, with 8 bases aligning to TRBD1. The starting material was peripheral blood, obtained after neoadjuvant nivolumab, alone or with ipilimumab, at or shortly before surgery. This TCR was recovered from an adult with non-small cell lung cancer. CDR3 sequence (DNA): TGCGCCAGTACCCCAGGGGGCGCCGAAGAAAAACTGTTTTTT. Translation: CASTPGGAEEKLFF. The complete variable domain, with remaining parts taken from reference TRBV5-1 and TRBJ1-4, reads KAGVTQTPRYLIKTRGQQVTLSCSPISGHRSVSWYQQTPGQGLQFLFEYFSETQRNKGNFPGRFSGRQFSNSRSEMNVSTLELGDSALYLCASTPGGAEEKLFFGSGTQLSVL.